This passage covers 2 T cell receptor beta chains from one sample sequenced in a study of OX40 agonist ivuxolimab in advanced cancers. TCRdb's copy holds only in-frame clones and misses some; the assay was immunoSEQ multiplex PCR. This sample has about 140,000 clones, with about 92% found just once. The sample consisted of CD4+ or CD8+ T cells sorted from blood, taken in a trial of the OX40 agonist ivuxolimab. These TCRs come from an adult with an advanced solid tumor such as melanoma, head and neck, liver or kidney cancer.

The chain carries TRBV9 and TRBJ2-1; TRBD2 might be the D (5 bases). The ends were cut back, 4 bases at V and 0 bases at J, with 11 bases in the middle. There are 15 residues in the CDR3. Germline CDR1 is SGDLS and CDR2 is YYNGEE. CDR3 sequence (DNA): TGTGCCAGCAGCCTGAGCGGAAACTCCTACAATGAGCAGTTCTTC. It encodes CASSLSGNSYNEQFF.

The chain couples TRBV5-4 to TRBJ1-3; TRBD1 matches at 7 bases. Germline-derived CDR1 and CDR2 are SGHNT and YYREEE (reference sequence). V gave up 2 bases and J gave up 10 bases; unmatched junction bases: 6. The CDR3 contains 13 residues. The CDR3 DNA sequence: TGTGCCAGCAGCTTTGACAGGGTGGGAACCATATATTTT. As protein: CASSFDRVGTIYF.